This TCR beta chain is drawn from a study of OX40 agonist ivuxolimab in advanced cancers. The sampling schedule covered blood at baseline, cycle 4 day 1, and cycle 7 day 1. This CDR3 region has 11 residues. The ends were cut back, 7 bases at V and 4 bases at J, with 7 bases in the middle. Germline loops: CDR1 SQVTM, CDR2 ANQGSEA. Produced via immunoSEQ multiplex PCR; TCRdb's table is partial and in-frame only. The top ten clones hold under 2.5% of a sample with 55,000 to 65,000 clones, about 80% of them seen once. The TCR sequence derives from an adult with an advanced solid tumor such as melanoma, head and neck, liver or kidney cancer. The sample consisted of CD4+ or CD8+ T cells sorted from blood, taken in a trial of the OX40 agonist ivuxolimab. The chain joins TRBV29-1 to TRBJ1-4, with no clear D. The CDR3 loop is CSGVLNEKLFF. Written as DNA, the CDR3 is TGCAGCGGGGTTCTTAATGAAAAACTGTTTTTT. The whole variable domain, filled in from reference TRBV29-1 and TRBJ1-4, reads SAVISQKPSRDICQRGTSLTIQCQVDSQVTMMFWYRQQPGQSLTLIATANQGSEATYESGFVIDKFPISRPNLTFSTLTVSNMSPEDSSIYLCSGVLNEKLFFGSGTQLSVL.